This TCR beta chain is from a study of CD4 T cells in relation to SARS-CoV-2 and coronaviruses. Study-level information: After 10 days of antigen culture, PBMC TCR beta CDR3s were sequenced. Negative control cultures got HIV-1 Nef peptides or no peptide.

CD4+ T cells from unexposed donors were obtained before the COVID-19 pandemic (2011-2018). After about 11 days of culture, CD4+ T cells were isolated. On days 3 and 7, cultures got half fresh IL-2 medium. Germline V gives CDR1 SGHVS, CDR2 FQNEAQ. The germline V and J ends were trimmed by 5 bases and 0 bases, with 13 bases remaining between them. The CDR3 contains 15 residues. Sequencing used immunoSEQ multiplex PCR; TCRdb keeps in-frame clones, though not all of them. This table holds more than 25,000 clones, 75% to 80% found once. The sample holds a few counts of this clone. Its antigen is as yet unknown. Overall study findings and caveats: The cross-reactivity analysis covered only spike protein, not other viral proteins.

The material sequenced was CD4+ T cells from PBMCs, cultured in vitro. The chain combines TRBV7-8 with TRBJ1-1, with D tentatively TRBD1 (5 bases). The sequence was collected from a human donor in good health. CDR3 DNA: TGTGCCAGCAGCCCGACCGGGACGGTGAACACTGAAGCTTTCTTT. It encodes CASSPTGTVNTEAFF.